This note documents a single T cell receptor (beta chain) sequence. As yet, its antigen is unknown. This entry comes from a study of T cell responses to AZD1222 COVID-19 vaccine. Regarding the study as a whole: Baseline seropositives among AZD1222 recipients totaled only five or six.

Sequencing was performed with immunoSEQ multiplex PCR; in TCRdb, only in-frame clones are kept and a portion is missing. The sample holds over 130,000 clones, about 88% seen once. CDR1 and CDR2 (germline): LGHDT, YNNKEL (reference sequence). V was pared by 6 bases and J by 0 bases, with 10 bases of the junction left unmatched. There are 18 residues in the CDR3. The chain has TRBV3-1 (or the pseudogene TRBV3-2) and TRBJ2-3; TRBD2 matches 12 bases. Sequenced material: peripheral blood, taken on day 0 of AZD1222 vaccination. The sequence came from an adult in good health. As DNA, the CDR3 is TGTGCCAGCAGTACCGGACTAGCGGGGTCCGCTAGCACAGATACGCAGTATTTT. Translating it yields CASSTGLAGSASTDTQYF.